The 24 T cell receptor beta chains reported below all come from one sample, sequenced in a study of radiotherapy plus CTLA-4 blockade in lung cancer. Sequencing was performed with immunoSEQ multiplex PCR; in TCRdb, only in-frame clones are kept and a portion is missing. The sample has about 70,000 clones, 65% to 85% seen once; the top ten hold approximately 15%. The sample here was peripheral blood, taken from a patient treated with radiotherapy plus ipilimumab. These receptors all come from a human donor with non-small cell lung cancer whose response to radiotherapy plus ipilimumab could not be evaluated. Some clones in this sample may be carry-over from other donors' samples.

This clone was recorded only once. J is TRBJ1-5 and V is TRBV6-1; 10 nucleotides align to TRBD1. Germline trimming cut 5 bases from V and 6 bases from J; bases unmatched to any gene: 4. The CDR3 consists of 14 residues. Per the germline V gene, CDR1 is MNHNS and CDR2 is SASEGT. CDR3 residues: CASSKGQGGQPQHF. The CDR3 DNA is TGTGCCAGCAGTAAAGGACAGGGGGGTCAGCCCCAGCATTTT.

This clone was seen ten or more times. V and J are TRBV7-9 and TRBJ2-5, with 8 nucleotides matching TRBD2. Trimming at V came to 6 bases and at J to 2 bases, leaving 8 bases not matched to a gene. CDR3 length equals 15 residues. Germline V lookup: CDR1 SEHNR, CDR2 FQNEAQ (reference sequence). For the CDR3, the DNA is TGTGCCAGCAGTGGGACGGGGGGGGCACAAGAGACCCAGTACTTC. Protein product: CASSGTGGAQETQYF.

Comment on this clone: At one of its ends the junction is not consistent with the germline gene, which may arise from a read error. Additional DNA sequences in this sample encode the identical CDR3. The chain joins TRBV15 to TRBJ1-1; D gene uncertain. The CDR3 runs 15 residues. CDR1 LNHNV and CDR2 YYDKDF come from the germline V gene (reference sequence). The CDR3 DNA follows: TGTGCCACCAGCAGAGATCAAGTCCGCGTCACTGAGGCTTTCTTT. Translated, it gives CATSRDQVRVTEAFF.

V gene TRBV5-1 combines with J gene TRBJ2-3, with 9 bases aligning to TRBD1. V was clipped by 7 bases and J by 4 bases; unmatched bases: 7. The CDR3 spans 14 residues. CDR1 is SGHRS and CDR2 is YFSETQ in the germline V gene. The CDR3 is CASDGTGKADTQYF. The CDR3 DNA is TGCGCCAGCGACGGGACAGGGAAGGCAGATACGCAGTATTTT.

V and J are TRBV11-2 and TRBJ2-2, with 10 bases identical to TRBD2. The junction had 7 bases not matched to a gene; V was cut back by 5 bases and J by 4 bases. This CDR3 is built from 16 residues. The germline V gene has CDR1 SGHAT and CDR2 FQNNGV. Here the CDR3 DNA reads TGTGCCAGCAGCCTAACTAGCGGGGCCTTCACCGGGGAGCTGTTTTTT. Amino acid sequence: CASSLTSGAFTGELFF.

The rearrangement uses TRBV6-1 and TRBJ1-2; D is undetermined. Germline V gene data show CDR1 as MNHNS and CDR2 as SASEGT. This CDR3 is built from 14 residues. Trimming shortened V by 8 bases and J by 2 bases, and 15 bases separated the two germline ends. CDR3 protein: CASGPLGRNYGYTF. DNA of the CDR3: TGTGCCAGCGGGCCCCTCGGTAGGAACTATGGCTACACCTTC.

The chain carries TRBV7-9 and TRBJ1-6; D might be TRBD1 (6 bases). Trimming removed 6 bases from V and 4 bases from J, with 13 bases in between. The germline gives CDR1 SEHNR, CDR2 FQNEAQ (reference sequence). CDR3 length: 15 amino acids. The chain's CDR3 is CASRAQGKYNSPLHF. The CDR3 DNA reads as TGTGCCAGCAGAGCCCAGGGGAAATATAATTCACCCCTCCACTTT.

With regard to this clone: A much more abundant neighbour one base away suggests this may be a read error. J is TRBJ1-2 and V is TRBV6-5, with D maybe TRBD1 (6 bases). Looked up from germline, CDR1 is MNHEY and CDR2 is SVGAGI. Trimming pared 2 bases from V and 4 bases from J, leaving 14 bases between. The CDR3 has 15 amino acids. The chain's CDR3 is CASSYAGAHGYGYTF. CDR3 DNA sequence: TGTGCCAGCAGTTACGCGGGGGCGCATGGCTATGGCTACACCTTC.

V is TRBV7-6 and J is TRBJ2-7, with 9 bases identical to TRBD1. This CDR3 has 14 residues. Germline V lookup: CDR1 SGHVS, CDR2 FNYEAQ. V shed 3 bases, J shed 0 bases, and the junction held 0 bases outside the gene matches. CDR3: CASSLDRGSYEQYF. The DNA for the CDR3 is TGTGCCAGCAGCTTGGACAGGGGCTCCTACGAGCAGTACTTC. Supplemented by reference TRBV7-6 and TRBJ2-7, the full variable domain reads GAGVSQSPRYKVTKRGQDVALRCDPISGHVSLYWYRQALGQGPEFLTYFNYEAQQDKSGLPNDRFSAERPEGSISTLTIQRTEQRDSAMYRCASSLDRGSYEQYFGPGTRLTVT.

The J gene is TRBJ2-5, the V gene TRBV10-3, with 8 bases that match TRBD2. The DNA matches TRBJ2-7 better at its end, which makes the J call doubtful. The CDR3 totals 14 residues. Per germline, CDR1 ENHRY and CDR2 SYGVKD. The CDR3 DNA sequence: TGTGCCATCAGGCCTAGCGGGTCCGCCTACGAGCAGTACTTC. Translating it yields CAIRPSGSAYEQYF.

V is TRBV5-1 and J is TRBJ2-5; the match to TRBD2 covers 8 bases. Germline V gene sequence: CDR1 SGHRS, CDR2 YFSETQ. The junction had 2 bases not matched to a gene; V was cut back by 2 bases and J by 5 bases. The CDR3 is 13 amino acids. The CDR3 nucleotides are TGCGCCAGCAGCTTCGGGGGGGAGGAGACCCAGTACTTC. As protein: CASSFGGEETQYF. Filled out from reference TRBV5-1 and TRBJ2-5, the complete variable domain reads KAGVTQTPRYLIKTRGQQVTLSCSPISGHRSVSWYQQTPGQGLQFLFEYFSETQRNKGNFPGRFSGRQFSNSRSEMNVSTLELGDSALYLCASSFGGEETQYFGPGTRLLVL.

This clone was seen a single time. This CDR3 fails to terminate in the conserved phenylalanine or tryptophan, so it likely reflects a read error. J is TRBJ1-1 and V is TRBV2; 7 nucleotides line up with TRBD1. V dropped 4 bases and J dropped 4; count of bases not matched to a gene: 3. Germline loops: CDR1 SNHLY, CDR2 FYNNEI. The CDR3 length is 13 residues. CDR3 DNA: TGTGCCAGCAGTGGACAGGGATCCACTGAAGCTTTCCTT. Translating it yields CASSGQGSTEAFL.

In this sample, this clone turned up a few times. The genes are TRBV7-2 and TRBJ2-5; D unresolved. Germline V gives CDR1 SGHTA, CDR2 FQGNSA. V was shortened by 1 base and J by 11 bases, with 11 bases between the two germline ends. This CDR3 contains 12 residues. The CDR3 is CASSLEVTFQYF. The CDR3 bases are TGTGCCAGCAGCTTAGAAGTGACATTTCAGTACTTC.

This chain connects TRBV6-5 to TRBJ2-7, with 7 bases lining up with TRBD1. The CDR3 is 12 amino acids. CDR1 is MNHEY and CDR2 is SVGAGI in the germline V gene. J gave up 6 bases and V 4 bases, and 3 bases lay outside the gene matches. CDR3 in DNA: TGTGCCAGCAGTTTCGACAGGGTCGAGCAGTACTTC. It yields the protein CASSFDRVEQYF.

V is TRBV27 and J is TRBJ2-5; the match to TRBD1 covers 8 bases. Germline CDR1 MNHEY, CDR2 SMNVEV (reference sequence). The junction had 4 bases not matched to a gene; V was cut back by 5 bases and J by 5 bases. This CDR3 is built from 13 residues. This CDR3 is CASSHGQGETQYF. CDR3 in DNA: TGTGCCAGCAGTCACGGACAGGGTGAGACCCAGTACTTC.

This clone has only a few counts. The rearrangement joins TRBV25-1 to TRBJ2-3; D might be TRBD2 (7 bases). The CDR3 loop spans 15 amino acids. Trimming stripped 2 bases from V and 5 bases from J, with 14 bases between. Germline V gene sequence: CDR1 MGHDK, CDR2 SYGVNS. This CDR3 is CASSEGLGGQDTQYF. CDR3 coding DNA: TGTGCCAGCAGTGAAGGACTGGGGGGGCAAGATACGCAGTATTTT.

This clone was counted a single time. The J gene is TRBJ2-1, the V gene TRBV7-9, with TRBD1 matching over 7 bases. V trimming: 1 base; J trimming: 7 bases; junction bases outside the gene matches: 10. The CDR3 covers 16 residues. CDR1 is SEHNR and CDR2 is FQNEAQ in the germline V gene (reference sequence). This CDR3 is CASSLGGGSPRNEQFF. DNA for the CDR3: TGTGCCAGCAGCTTAGGAGGGGGCTCGCCGAGGAATGAGCAGTTCTTC.

V and J are TRBV7-9 and TRBJ1-5, with 10 positions matching TRBD1. J lost 5 bases, V lost 5 bases, and 6 bases had no gene match. Germline V gene lookup returns CDR1 SEHNR and CDR2 FQNEAQ (reference sequence). CDR3 length: 15 amino acids. This chain's CDR3 is CASSLAGTGDQPQHF. For the CDR3, the DNA is TGTGCCAGCAGCCTGGCGGGGACAGGGGATCAGCCCCAGCATTTT.

DNA for the CDR3: TGTGCCAGCTCCTCCAACGAGGACAGGGCAAGGGATTCACCCCTCCACTTT. Translated, it gives CASSSNEDRARDSPLHF. The chain combines TRBV18 with TRBJ1-6, with 8 bases fitting TRBD1. This CDR3 is 17 amino acids long. The V gene's germline CDR1 is KGHSH and CDR2 LQKENI. J gave up 8 bases and V 6 bases, and 15 bases lay outside the gene matches.

V is TRBV5-6 and J is TRBJ1-6, with no clear D. The CDR3 contains 13 residues. CDR1 is SGHDT and CDR2 is YYEEEE in the germline V gene. V lost 4 bases to trimming and J lost 9 bases, with 11 bases between them. The CDR3 coding sequence is TGTGCCAGCAGCATAGGTAGCGGTTCACCCCTCCACTTT. It specifies CASSIGSGSPLHF.

This rearrangement joins TRBV7-2 to TRBJ2-4; TRBD1 might be the D (6 bases). The ends were cut back, 5 bases at V and 2 bases at J, with 10 bases in the middle. This CDR3 has 14 residues. Germline V gene data show CDR1 as SGHTA and CDR2 as FQGNSA. The CDR3 spells CASSRDRSKNIQYF. CDR3 DNA: TGTGCCAGCAGCAGAGACAGGTCCAAAAACATTCAGTACTTC.

V gene TRBV7-2 combines with J gene TRBJ1-3; the D gene is possibly TRBD1 (6 bases). Germline V gene data show CDR1 as SGHTA and CDR2 as FQGNSA. This CDR3 comprises 15 residues. V gave up 4 bases and J gave up 0 bases, with 10 bases separating them. This CDR3 reads CASSWGHLSGNTIYF. The CDR3 DNA is TGTGCCAGCAGCTGGGGACATCTCTCTGGAAACACCATATATTTT.

This clone was counted only a few times. The chain uses TRBV10-3 and TRBJ1-3; D is undetermined. This CDR3 contains 16 residues. With 4 bases removed from V and 0 bases from J, the gap between germline ends came to 13 bases. In germline, CDR1 is ENHRY, CDR2 SYGVKD. CDR3 bases: TGTGCCATCAGTGGAGGAGGCACCAGCTCTGGAAACACCATATATTTT. Residues: CAISGGGTSSGNTIYF.

The CDR3 nucleotides read TGTGCCAGCAGCTTAGGAGGTGGGGGCCAAAACATTCAGTACTTC. Translation: CASSLGGGGQNIQYF. The chain uses TRBV7-9 and TRBJ2-4; D may be TRBD1 (6 bases). CDR1 and CDR2 (germline): SEHNR, FQNEAQ (reference sequence). V was pared by 1 base and J by 5 bases, with 12 bases between. CDR3 length: 15 residues.